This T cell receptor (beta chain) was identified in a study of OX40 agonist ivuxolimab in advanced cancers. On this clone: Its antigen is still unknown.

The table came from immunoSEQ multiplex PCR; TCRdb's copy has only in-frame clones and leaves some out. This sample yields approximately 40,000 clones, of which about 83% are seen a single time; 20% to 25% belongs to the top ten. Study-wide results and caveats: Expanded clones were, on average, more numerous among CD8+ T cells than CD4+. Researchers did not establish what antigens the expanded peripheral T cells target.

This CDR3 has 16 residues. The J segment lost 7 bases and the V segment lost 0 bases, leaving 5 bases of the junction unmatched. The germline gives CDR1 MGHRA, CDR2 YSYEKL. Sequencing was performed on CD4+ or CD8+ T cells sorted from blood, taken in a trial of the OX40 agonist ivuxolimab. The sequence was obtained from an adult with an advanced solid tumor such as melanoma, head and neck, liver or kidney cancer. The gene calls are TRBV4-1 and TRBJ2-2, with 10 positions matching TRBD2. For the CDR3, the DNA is TGCGCCAGCAGCCAAGAACTAGCGGGAAGGGGCGGGGAGCTGTTTTTT. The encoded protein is CASSQELAGRGGELFF.